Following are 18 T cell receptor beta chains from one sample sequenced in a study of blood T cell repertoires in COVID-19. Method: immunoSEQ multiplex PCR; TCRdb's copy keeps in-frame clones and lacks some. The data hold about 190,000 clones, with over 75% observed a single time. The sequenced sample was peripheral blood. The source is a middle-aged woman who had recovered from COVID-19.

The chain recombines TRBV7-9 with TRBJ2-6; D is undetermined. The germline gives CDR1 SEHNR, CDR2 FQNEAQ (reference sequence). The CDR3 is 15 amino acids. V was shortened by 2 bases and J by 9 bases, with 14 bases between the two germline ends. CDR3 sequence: CASSLILEPLNVLTF. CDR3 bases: TGTGCCAGCAGCTTAATTTTAGAGCCGCTCAACGTCCTGACTTTC.

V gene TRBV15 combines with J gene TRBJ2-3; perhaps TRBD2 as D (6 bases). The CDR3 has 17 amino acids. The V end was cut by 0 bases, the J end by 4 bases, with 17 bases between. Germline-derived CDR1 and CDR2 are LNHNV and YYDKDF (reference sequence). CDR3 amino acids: CATSRDKREWVADTQYF. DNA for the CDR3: TGTGCCACCAGCAGAGATAAACGGGAGTGGGTGGCAGATACGCAGTATTTT. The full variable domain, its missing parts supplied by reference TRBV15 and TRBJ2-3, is DAMVIQNPRYQVTQFGKPVTLSCSQTLNHNVMYWYQQKSSQAPKLLFHYYDKDFNNEADTPDNFQSRRPNTSFCFLDIRSPGLGDTAMYLCATSRDKREWVADTQYFGPGTRLTVL.

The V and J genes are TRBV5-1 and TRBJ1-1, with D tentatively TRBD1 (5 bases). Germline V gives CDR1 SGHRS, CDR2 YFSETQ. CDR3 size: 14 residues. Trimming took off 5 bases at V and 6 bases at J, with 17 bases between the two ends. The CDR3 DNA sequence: TGCGCCAGCAGACTGGAGCTTCAGGGCTCTGAAGCTTTCTTT. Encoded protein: CASRLELQGSEAFF.

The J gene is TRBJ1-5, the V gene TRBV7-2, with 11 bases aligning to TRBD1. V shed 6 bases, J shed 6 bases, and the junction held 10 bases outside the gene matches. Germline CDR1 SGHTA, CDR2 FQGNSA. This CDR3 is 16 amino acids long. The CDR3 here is CASSPRTGGFSQPQHF. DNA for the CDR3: TGTGCCAGCAGTCCAAGGACAGGGGGCTTCAGTCAGCCCCAGCATTTT.

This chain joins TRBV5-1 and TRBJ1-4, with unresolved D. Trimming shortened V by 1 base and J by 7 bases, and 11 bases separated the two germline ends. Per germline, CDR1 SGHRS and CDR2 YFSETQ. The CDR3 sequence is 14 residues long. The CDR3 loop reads CASSLRADTEKLFF. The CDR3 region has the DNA TGCGCCAGCAGCTTGCGTGCAGACACTGAAAAACTGTTTTTT.

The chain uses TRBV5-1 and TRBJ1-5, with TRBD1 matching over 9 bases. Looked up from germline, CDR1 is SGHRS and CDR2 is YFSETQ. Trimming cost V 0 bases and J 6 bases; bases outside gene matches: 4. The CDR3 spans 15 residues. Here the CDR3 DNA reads TGCGCCAGCAGCTTGGCCGGACAGGGGACTCAGCCCCAGCATTTT. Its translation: CASSLAGQGTQPQHF. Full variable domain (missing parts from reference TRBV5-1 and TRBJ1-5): KAGVTQTPRYLIKTRGQQVTLSCSPISGHRSVSWYQQTPGQGLQFLFEYFSETQRNKGNFPGRFSGRQFSNSRSEMNVSTLELGDSALYLCASSLAGQGTQPQHFGDGTRLSIL.

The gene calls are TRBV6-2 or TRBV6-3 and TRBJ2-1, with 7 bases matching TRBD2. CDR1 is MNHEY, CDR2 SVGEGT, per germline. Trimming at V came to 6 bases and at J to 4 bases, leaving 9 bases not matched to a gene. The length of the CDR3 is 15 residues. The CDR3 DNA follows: TGTGCCAGCAGCCGTGGGAGCGGGATTTACAATGAGCAGTTCTTC. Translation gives CASSRGSGIYNEQFF.

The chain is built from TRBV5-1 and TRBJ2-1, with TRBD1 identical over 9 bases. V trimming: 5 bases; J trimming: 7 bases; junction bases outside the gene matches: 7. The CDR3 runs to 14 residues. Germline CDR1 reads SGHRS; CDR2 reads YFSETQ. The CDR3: CASSGQGFGNEQFF. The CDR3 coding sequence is TGCGCCAGCAGTGGACAGGGGTTTGGGAATGAGCAGTTCTTC.

The CDR3 sequence is CASSLGTAANYGYTF. The CDR3 region has the DNA TGTGCCAGCAGCCTAGGAACAGCGGCTAACTATGGCTACACCTTC. The chain couples TRBV28 to TRBJ1-2; D is undetermined. The V gene lost 6 bases and the J gene lost 0 bases, with 14 bases spanning the gap. The CDR3 length is 15 residues. The V gene's germline CDR1 is MDHEN and CDR2 SYDVKM.

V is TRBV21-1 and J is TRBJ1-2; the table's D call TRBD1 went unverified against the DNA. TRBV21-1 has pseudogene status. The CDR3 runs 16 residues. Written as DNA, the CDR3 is TGTGCCAGCAGCACCAAGGACAAAAGAGGGGGCTCTGGCTACACCTTC. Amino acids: CASSTKDKRGGSGYTF.

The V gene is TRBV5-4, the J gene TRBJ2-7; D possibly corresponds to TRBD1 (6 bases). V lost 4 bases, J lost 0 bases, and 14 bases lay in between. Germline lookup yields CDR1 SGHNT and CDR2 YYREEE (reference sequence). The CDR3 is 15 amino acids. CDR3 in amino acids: CASSLGTPSSYEQYF. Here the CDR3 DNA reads TGTGCCAGCAGCCTCGGGACACCCAGCTCCTACGAGCAGTACTTC.

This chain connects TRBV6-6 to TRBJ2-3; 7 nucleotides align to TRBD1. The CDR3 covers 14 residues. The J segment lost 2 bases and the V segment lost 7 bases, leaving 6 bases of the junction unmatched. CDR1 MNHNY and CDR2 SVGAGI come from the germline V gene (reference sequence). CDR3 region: CASTPDRDTDTQYF. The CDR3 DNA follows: TGTGCCAGCACCCCCGACAGGGACACAGATACGCAGTATTTT.

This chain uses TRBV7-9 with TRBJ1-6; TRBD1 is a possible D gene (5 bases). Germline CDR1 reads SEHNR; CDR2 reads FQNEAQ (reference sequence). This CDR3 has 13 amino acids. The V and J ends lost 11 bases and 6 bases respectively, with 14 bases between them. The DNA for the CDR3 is TGTGCCTGGGGGGGAGAGGGTAATTCACCCCTCCACTTT. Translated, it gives CAWGGEGNSPLHF.

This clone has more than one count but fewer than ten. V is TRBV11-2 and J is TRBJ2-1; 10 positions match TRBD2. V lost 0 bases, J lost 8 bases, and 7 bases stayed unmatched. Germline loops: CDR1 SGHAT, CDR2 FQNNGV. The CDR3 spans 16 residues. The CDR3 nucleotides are TGTGCCAGCAGCTTAGATGGGGTAGCGGGAGGCCATGAGCAGTTCTTC. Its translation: CASSLDGVAGGHEQFF.

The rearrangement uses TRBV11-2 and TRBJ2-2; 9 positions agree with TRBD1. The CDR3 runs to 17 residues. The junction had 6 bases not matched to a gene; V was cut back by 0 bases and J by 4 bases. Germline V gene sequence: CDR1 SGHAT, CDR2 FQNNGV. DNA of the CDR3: TGTGCCAGCAGCTTAGATCTGGACAGGGGAAGCACCGGGGAGCTGTTTTTT. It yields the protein CASSLDLDRGSTGELFF.

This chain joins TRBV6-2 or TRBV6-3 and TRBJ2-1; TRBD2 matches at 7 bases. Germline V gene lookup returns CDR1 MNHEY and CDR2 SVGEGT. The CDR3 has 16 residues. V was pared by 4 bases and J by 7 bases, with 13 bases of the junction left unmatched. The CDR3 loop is CASSSLVGGPGNEQFF. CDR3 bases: TGTGCCAGCAGTTCTTTGGTGGGAGGGCCTGGGAATGAGCAGTTCTTC.

The chain's CDR3 is CASMSSYNSPLHF. The DNA for the CDR3 is TGTGCCAGTATGTCTTCCTATAATTCACCCCTCCACTTT. J is TRBJ1-6 and V is TRBV19; D gene ambiguous. Trimming cost V 7 bases and J 1 base, with 5 bases left between them. There are 13 residues in the CDR3. Germline V gene lookup returns CDR1 LNHDA and CDR2 SQIVND (reference sequence). Looking up the rest from reference TRBV19 and TRBJ1-6 gives the full variable domain: DGGITQSPKYLFRKEGQNVTLSCEQNLNHDAMYWYRQDPGQGLRLIYYSQIVNDFQKGDIAEGYSVSREKKESFPLTVTSAQKNPTAFYLCASMSSYNSPLHFGNGTRLTVT.

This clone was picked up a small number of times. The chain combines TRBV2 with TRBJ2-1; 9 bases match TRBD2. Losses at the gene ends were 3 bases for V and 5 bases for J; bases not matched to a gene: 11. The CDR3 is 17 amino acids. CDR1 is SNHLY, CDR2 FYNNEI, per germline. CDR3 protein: CASSEIFSGSGHNEQFF. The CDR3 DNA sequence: TGTGCCAGCAGTGAGATCTTTAGCGGGAGCGGCCACAATGAGCAGTTCTTC.